This T cell receptor (beta chain) stems from a study of cytomegalovirus exposure and HLA in healthy donors. Looking at the study overall: In a later analysis, the 120 or so validation repertoires were reported to have used the same platform as the roughly 610 first-cohort repertoires.

Regarding this clone: Antigen specificity is unknown.

Profiled with immunoSEQ multiplex PCR; TCRdb holds only in-frame clones, not every one. The data show more than 110,000 clones, with 84% seen just once and almost 1.5% held by the top ten. It was the approximately 120-subject validation cohort, separate from the roughly 700-subject first cohort, to which the donors belonged. V shed 1 base and J 3 bases; nucleotides not matched to a gene: 6. Germline CDR1 reads LNHNV; CDR2 reads YYDKDF (reference sequence). The CDR3 runs to 17 residues. Findings of the study overall: High specificity and sensitivity for cytomegalovirus status were reported for the classifier. The study found most TCR sequences rare, yet found some public TCRs in many donors.

The source is a woman aged 25 to 39 in good health and CMV-seronegative. J is TRBJ1-1 and V is TRBV15; TRBD1 agrees at 12 bases. Sequencing used PBMCs. The CDR3 DNA follows: TGTGCCACCAGCAGAGGTGGGACAGGGGGCAGGTACACTGAAGCTTTCTTT. This translates into CATSRGGTGGRYTEAFF.